These 11 T cell receptor beta chains were all obtained from the same sample, sequenced in a study of blood T cell repertoires in COVID-19. The protocol was immunoSEQ multiplex PCR, while the TCRdb copy is restricted to in-frame clones and leaves out a portion. The data show 250,000 or so clones, about 90% seen once. The sample was peripheral blood. The source of these receptors is a man between 60 and 75 years old with acute or convalescent COVID-19.

J is TRBJ1-6 and V is TRBV3-1 (or the pseudogene TRBV3-2), with D unclear. V was cut by 1 base and J by 6 bases, with 7 bases left in between. The CDR3 loop spans 14 amino acids. Germline V gene lookup returns CDR1 LGHDT and CDR2 YNNKEL (reference sequence). The CDR3 sequence is CASSQAGVNSPLHF. The CDR3 bases are TGTGCCAGCAGCCAAGCCGGGGTTAATTCACCCCTCCACTTT.

The CDR3 protein is CASSLLAGGPSVGELFF. As DNA, the CDR3 is TGTGCCAGCAGTTTACTAGCGGGAGGGCCTTCTGTCGGGGAGCTGTTTTTT. The chain joins TRBV28 to TRBJ2-2; TRBD2 agrees at 12 bases. CDR1 is MDHEN, CDR2 SYDVKM, per germline. CDR3 length: 17 amino acids. Trimming at V came to 2 bases and at J to 7 bases, leaving 8 bases not matched to a gene.

This clone was seen once. This sequence joins TRBV7-9 and TRBJ2-7; D not certain. This CDR3 is built from 12 residues. Germline assignment: CDR1 SEHNR and CDR2 FQNEAQ (reference sequence). Between the trimmed V and J ends, which lost 5 bases and 2 bases, there was a span of 7 bases. The chain's CDR3 is CASSQVAYEQYF. CDR3 nucleotides: TGTGCCAGCAGCCAAGTAGCCTACGAGCAGTACTTC.

This rearrangement joins TRBV27 to TRBJ1-4, with D maybe TRBD1 (6 bases). The CDR3 sequence is 16 residues long. Between the trimmed V and J ends, which lost 3 bases and 0 bases, there was a span of 11 bases. CDR1 is MNHEY, CDR2 SMNVEV, per germline (reference sequence). The CDR3 bases are TGTGCCAGCAGTTTTCGACAGGCCTCAACTAATGAAAAACTGTTTTTT. Translated, it gives CASSFRQASTNEKLFF. Full variable domain (outside the CDR3, taken from reference TRBV27 and TRBJ1-4): EAQVTQNPRYLITVTGKKLTVTCSQNMNHEYMSWYRQDPGLGLRQIYYSMNVEVTDKGDVPEGYKVSRKEKRNFPLILESPSPNQTSLYFCASSFRQASTNEKLFFGSGTQLSVL.

This chain connects TRBV7-9 to TRBJ1-5; the match to TRBD1 covers 8 bases. Germline V gene lookup returns CDR1 SEHNR and CDR2 FQNEAQ (reference sequence). The CDR3 is 16 residues long. Trimming took 1 base from V and 3 from J; bases not matched to a gene: 5. As DNA, the CDR3 is TGTGCCAGCAGCTTAGGACAGGGGAGTAACAATCAGCCCCAGCATTTT. This gives the protein CASSLGQGSNNQPQHF.

CDR3 loop: CSAERVYEQYF. CDR3 sequence (DNA): TGCAGTGCAGAGCGAGTCTACGAGCAGTACTTC. The gene calls are TRBV20-1 and TRBJ2-7; D ambiguous. The V end lost 6 bases, the J end lost 3 bases, and 9 bases lay between the germline ends. From germline, CDR1 is DFQATT and CDR2 SNEGSKA (reference sequence). This CDR3 spans 11 amino acids.

The gene calls are TRBV28 and TRBJ2-5, with 9 bases matching TRBD1. After removal of 8 bases from V and 2 bases from J, the junction contained 3 bases not matched to a gene. The CDR3 spans 13 residues. Germline V lookup: CDR1 MDHEN, CDR2 SYDVKM. The CDR3 sequence: CASDRGGQETQYF. In nucleotides, the CDR3 is TGTGCCAGCGACAGGGGGGGACAAGAGACCCAGTACTTC.

The chain employs TRBV28 and TRBJ2-3, with 7 bases aligning to TRBD2. Germline CDR1 MDHEN, CDR2 SYDVKM. The CDR3 length is 15 residues. V lost 5 bases and J lost 10; bases outside the gene matches: 15. CDR3 DNA sequence: TGTGCCAGCAGTCCCCGGGGAGGGGAACCGGAGTCGCAGTATTTT. Amino acids: CASSPRGGEPESQYF.

The chain links TRBV30 to TRBJ2-3, with 11 bases aligning to TRBD2. The V segment lost 2 bases and the J segment 6 bases; nucleotides outside the gene matches: 13. CDR1 is GTSNPN, CDR2 SVGIG, per germline (reference sequence). The CDR3 has 17 residues. CDR3 coding DNA: TGTGCCTGGAGTTGGACGGCTAGCGGGAGGTCCCGGGATACGCAGTATTTT. Its translation is CAWSWTASGRSRDTQYF.

The rearrangement joins TRBV2 to TRBJ2-7, with D perhaps TRBD1 (6 bases). With 3 bases removed from V and 4 bases from J, the gap between germline ends came to 13 bases. There are 14 residues in the CDR3. Germline V gives CDR1 SNHLY, CDR2 FYNNEI. CDR3 nucleotide sequence: TGTGCCAGCAGTGATACAGGGTCCTCATACGAGCAGTACTTC. Translating it yields CASSDTGSSYEQYF.

As concerns this clone: This same CDR3 is encoded by further DNA sequences in the sample. The rearrangement links TRBV27 to TRBJ1-5; D remains ambiguous. The CDR3 spans 13 residues. CDR1 is MNHEY, CDR2 SMNVEV, per germline (reference sequence). The V end lost 1 base, the J end lost 4 bases, and 5 bases lay between the germline ends. The CDR3: CASSLYFNQPQHF. The DNA of the CDR3 is TGTGCCAGCAGTTTATACTTTAATCAGCCCCAGCATTTT.